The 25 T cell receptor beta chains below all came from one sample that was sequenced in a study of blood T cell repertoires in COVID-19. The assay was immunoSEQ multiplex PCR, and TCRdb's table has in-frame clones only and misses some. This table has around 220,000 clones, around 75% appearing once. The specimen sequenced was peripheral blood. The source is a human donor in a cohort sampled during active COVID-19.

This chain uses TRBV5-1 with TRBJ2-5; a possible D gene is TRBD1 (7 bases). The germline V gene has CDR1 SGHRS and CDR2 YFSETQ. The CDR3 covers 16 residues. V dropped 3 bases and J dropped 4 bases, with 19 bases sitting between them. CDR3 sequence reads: CASSSGDSGFIETQYF. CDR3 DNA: TGCGCCAGCAGCTCGGGGGACAGCGGTTTCATAGAGACCCAGTACTTC.

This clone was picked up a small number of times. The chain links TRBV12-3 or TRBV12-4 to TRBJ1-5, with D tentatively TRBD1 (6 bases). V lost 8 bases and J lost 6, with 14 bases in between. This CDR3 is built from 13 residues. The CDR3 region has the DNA TGTGCCAGCGCAAAGGGGGGGATTCAGCCCCAGCATTTT. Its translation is CASAKGGIQPQHF.

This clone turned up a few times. In DNA, the CDR3 is TGTGCCAGCAGCCAAGACCGGGAGCATGGTGAGCAGTTCTTC. The encoded protein is CASSQDREHGEQFF. The chain carries TRBV4-2 and TRBJ2-1; TRBD2 is a possible D gene (6 bases). CDR1 LGHNA and CDR2 YNFKEQ come from the germline V gene. V lost 0 bases and J lost 9, with 12 bases in between. The length of the CDR3 is 14 residues.

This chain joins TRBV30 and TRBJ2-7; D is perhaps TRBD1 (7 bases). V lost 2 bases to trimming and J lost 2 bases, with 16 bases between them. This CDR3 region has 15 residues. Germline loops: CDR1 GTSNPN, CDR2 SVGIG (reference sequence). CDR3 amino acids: CAWSSGAGGTYEQYF. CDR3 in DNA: TGTGCCTGGAGTTCTGGGGCAGGGGGGACCTACGAGCAGTACTTC.

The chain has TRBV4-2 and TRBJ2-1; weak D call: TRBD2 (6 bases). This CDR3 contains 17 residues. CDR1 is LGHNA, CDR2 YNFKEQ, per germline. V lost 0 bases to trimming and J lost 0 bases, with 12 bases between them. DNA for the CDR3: TGTGCCAGCAGCCAAGATGAGCGGGTCCGCTCCTACAATGAGCAGTTCTTC. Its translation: CASSQDERVRSYNEQFF.

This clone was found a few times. CDR3 DNA sequence: TGTGCCAGCAGTCTCGACTTCTGGACAGGGCATGAGCAGTTCTTC. Translating it yields CASSLDFWTGHEQFF. The chain recombines TRBV27 with TRBJ2-1; 8 bases align to TRBD1. The CDR3 contains 15 residues. Per germline, CDR1 MNHEY and CDR2 SMNVEV (reference sequence). With V trimmed by 5 bases and J by 8 bases, 11 bases remained unmatched.

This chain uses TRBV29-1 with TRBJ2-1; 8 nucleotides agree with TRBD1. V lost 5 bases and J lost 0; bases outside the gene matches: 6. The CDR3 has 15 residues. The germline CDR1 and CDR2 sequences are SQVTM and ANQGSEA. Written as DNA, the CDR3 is TGCAGCGTTCCGGACAGGGTGAGCTCCTACAATGAGCAGTTCTTC. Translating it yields CSVPDRVSSYNEQFF.

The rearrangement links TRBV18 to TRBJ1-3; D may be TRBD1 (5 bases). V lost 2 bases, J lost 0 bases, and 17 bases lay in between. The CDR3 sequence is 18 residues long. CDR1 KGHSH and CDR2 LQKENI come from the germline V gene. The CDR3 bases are TGTGCCAGCTCACCATTTCTGGGGGGTTCCTCCTCTGGAAACACCATATATTTT. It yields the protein CASSPFLGGSSSGNTIYF. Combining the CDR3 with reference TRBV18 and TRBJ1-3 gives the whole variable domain NAGVMQNPRHLVRRRGQEARLRCSPMKGHSHVYWYRQLPEEGLKFMVYLQKENIIDESGMPKERFSAEFPKEGPSILRIQQVVRGDSAAYFCASSPFLGGSSSGNTIYFGEGSWLTVV.

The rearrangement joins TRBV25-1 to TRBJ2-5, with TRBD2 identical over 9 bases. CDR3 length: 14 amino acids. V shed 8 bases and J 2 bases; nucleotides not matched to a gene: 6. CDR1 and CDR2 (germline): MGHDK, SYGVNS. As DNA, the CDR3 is TGTGCCAGCCCTAGGACTAGCGCACAAGAGACCCAGTACTTC. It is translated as CASPRTSAQETQYF.

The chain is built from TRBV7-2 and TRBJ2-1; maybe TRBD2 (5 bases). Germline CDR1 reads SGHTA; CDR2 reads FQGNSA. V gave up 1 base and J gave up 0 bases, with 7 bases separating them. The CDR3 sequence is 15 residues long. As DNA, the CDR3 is TGTGCCAGCAGCTTAGGAGGGCCCTCCTACAATGAGCAGTTCTTC. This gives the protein CASSLGGPSYNEQFF. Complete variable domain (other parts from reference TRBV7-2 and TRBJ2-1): GAGVSQSPSNKVTEKGKDVELRCDPISGHTALYWYRQSLGQGLEFLIYFQGNSAPDKSGLPSDRFSAERTGGSVSTLTIQRTQQEDSAVYLCASSLGGPSYNEQFFGPGTRLTVL.

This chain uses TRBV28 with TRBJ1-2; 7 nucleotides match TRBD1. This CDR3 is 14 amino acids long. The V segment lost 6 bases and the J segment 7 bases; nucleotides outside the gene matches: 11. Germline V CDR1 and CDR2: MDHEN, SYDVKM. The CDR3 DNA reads TGTGCCAGCAGGCTGGGGACAGTGAGGCGTGGCTACACCTTC. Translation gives CASRLGTVRRGYTF.

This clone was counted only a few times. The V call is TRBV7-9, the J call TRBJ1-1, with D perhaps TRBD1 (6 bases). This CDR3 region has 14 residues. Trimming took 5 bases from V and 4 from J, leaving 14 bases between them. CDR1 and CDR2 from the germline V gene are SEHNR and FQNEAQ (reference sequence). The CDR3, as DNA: TGTGCCAGCAGCCTTACAGGGAAAAGCACTGAAGCTTTCTTT. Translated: CASSLTGKSTEAFF. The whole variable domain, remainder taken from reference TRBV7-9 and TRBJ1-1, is DTGVSQNPRHKITKRGQNVTFRCDPISEHNRLYWYRQTLGQGPEFLTYFQNEAQLEKSRLLSDRFSAERPKGSFSTLEIQRTEQGDSAMYLCASSLTGKSTEAFFGQGTRLTVV.

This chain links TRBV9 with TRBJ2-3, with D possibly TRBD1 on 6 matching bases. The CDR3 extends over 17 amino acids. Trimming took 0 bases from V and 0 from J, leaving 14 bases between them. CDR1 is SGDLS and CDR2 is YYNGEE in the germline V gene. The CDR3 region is CASSVAHDRPSTDTQYF. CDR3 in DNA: TGTGCCAGCAGCGTAGCCCACGACAGGCCTAGCACAGATACGCAGTATTTT.

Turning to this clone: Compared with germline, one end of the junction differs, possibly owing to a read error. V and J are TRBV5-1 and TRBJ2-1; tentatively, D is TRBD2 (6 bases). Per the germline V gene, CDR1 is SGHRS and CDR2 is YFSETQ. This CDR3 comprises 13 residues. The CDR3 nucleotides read TGCGCTAGCAGTAAGGAGGGTTACAATGAGCAGTTCTTC. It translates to CASSKEGYNEQFF.

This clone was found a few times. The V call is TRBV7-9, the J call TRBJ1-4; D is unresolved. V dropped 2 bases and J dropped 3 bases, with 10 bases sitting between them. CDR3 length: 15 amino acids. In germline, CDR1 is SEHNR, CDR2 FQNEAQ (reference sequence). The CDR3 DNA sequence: TGTGCCAGCAGCTTAAGCGGGTGGGCTAATGAAAAACTGTTTTTT. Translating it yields CASSLSGWANEKLFF.

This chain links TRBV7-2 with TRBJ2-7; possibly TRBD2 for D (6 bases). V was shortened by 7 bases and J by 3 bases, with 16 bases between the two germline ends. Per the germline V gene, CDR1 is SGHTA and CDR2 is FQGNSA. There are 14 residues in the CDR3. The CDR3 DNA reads TGTGCCAGCATCCCCGCGGGAATCGGCTACGAGCAGTACTTC. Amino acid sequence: CASIPAGIGYEQYF.

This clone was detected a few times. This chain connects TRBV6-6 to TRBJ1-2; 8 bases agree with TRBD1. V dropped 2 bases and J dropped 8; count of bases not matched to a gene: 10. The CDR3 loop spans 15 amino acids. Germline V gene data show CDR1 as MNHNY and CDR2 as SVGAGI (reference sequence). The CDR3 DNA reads TGTGCCAGCAGTTACGGCCAGGGGGCTATAGGGGGCTACACCTTC. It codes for CASSYGQGAIGGYTF.

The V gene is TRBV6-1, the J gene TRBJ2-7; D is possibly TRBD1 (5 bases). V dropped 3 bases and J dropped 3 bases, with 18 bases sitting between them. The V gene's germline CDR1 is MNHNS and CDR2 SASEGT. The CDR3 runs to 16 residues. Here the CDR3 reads CASSEGQSFWNYEQYF. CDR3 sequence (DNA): TGTGCCAGCAGTGAGGGGCAGTCTTTTTGGAACTACGAGCAGTACTTC.

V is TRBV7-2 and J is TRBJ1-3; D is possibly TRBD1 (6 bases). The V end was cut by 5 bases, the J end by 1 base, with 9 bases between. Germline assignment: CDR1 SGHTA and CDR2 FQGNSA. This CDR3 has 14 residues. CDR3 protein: CASSQGGSGNTIYF. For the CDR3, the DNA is TGTGCCAGCAGCCAAGGGGGATCTGGAAACACCATATATTTT.

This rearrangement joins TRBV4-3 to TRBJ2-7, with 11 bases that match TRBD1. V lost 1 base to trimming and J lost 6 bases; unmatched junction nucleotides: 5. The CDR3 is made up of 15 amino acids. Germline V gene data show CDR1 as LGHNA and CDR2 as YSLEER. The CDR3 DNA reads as TGCGCCAGCAGCCAAGTGGGGACAGGGGGGTCCGAGCAGTACTTC. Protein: CASSQVGTGGSEQYF.

CDR3 sequence (DNA): TGTGCCAGCAGTTACGGACACCCGATAGCCAAAAACATTCAGTACTTC. As protein: CASSYGHPIAKNIQYF. The chain couples TRBV6-5 to TRBJ2-4; D possibly corresponds to TRBD1 (5 bases). Germline loops: CDR1 MNHEY, CDR2 SVGAGI. V was trimmed by 2 bases and J by 0 bases, leaving 11 bases between them. This CDR3 comprises 16 residues.

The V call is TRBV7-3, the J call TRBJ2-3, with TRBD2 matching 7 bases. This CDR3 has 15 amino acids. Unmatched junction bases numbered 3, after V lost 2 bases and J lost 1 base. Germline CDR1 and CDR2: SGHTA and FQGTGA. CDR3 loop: CASSLGLGGTDTQYF. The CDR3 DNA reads TGTGCCAGCAGCTTAGGACTAGGGGGCACAGATACGCAGTATTTT.

CDR3 sequence reads: CASSPTRSGTTYEQYF. Written as DNA, the CDR3 is TGTGCCAGCAGCCCCACCCGGAGCGGGACCACCTACGAGCAGTACTTC. This chain connects TRBV27 to TRBJ2-7; 7 bases fit TRBD2. The ends lost 6 bases at V and 2 bases at J; junction bases unmatched: 13. The CDR3 length is 16 residues. Germline V CDR1 and CDR2: MNHEY, SMNVEV (reference sequence).

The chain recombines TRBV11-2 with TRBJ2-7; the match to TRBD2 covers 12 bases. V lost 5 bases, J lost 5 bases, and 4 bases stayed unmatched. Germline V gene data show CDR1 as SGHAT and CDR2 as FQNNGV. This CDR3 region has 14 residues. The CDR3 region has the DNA TGTGCCAGCAGCAACGGACTAGCGGGGAACGAGCAGTACTTC. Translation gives CASSNGLAGNEQYF.

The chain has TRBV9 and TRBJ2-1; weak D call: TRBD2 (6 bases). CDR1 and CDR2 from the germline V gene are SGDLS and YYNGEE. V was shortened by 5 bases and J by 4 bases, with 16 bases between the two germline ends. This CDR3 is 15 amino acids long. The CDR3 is CASSGGVADYNEQFF. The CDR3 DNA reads TGTGCCAGCAGTGGTGGGGTAGCGGATTACAATGAGCAGTTCTTC.